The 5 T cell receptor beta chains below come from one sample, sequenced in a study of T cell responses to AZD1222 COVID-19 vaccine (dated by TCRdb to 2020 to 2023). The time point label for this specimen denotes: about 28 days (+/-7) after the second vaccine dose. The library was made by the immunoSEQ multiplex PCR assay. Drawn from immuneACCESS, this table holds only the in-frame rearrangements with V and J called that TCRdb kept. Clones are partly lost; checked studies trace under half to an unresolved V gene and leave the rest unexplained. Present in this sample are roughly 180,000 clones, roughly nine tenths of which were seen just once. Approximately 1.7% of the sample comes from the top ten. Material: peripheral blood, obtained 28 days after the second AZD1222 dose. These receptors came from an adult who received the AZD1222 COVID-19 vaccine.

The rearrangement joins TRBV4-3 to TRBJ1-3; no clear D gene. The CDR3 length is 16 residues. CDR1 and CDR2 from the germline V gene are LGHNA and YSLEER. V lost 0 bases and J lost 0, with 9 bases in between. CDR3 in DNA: TGCGCCAGCAGCCAAGATCTCGGGCCCTCTGGAAACACCATATATTTT. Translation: CASSQDLGPSGNTIYF.

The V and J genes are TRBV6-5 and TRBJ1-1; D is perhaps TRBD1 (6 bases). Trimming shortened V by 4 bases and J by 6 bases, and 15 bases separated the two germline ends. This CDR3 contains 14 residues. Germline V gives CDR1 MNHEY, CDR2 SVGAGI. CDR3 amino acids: CASSWAGATSEAFF. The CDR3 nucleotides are TGTGCCAGCAGTTGGGCAGGGGCCACCTCTGAAGCTTTCTTT.

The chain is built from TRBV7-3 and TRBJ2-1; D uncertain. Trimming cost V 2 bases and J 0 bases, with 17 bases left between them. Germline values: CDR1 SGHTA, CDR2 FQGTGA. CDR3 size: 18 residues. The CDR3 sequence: CASSLEPLIKSSYNEQFF. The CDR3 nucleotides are TGTGCCAGCAGCTTAGAACCGCTTATAAAGAGCTCCTACAATGAGCAGTTCTTC.

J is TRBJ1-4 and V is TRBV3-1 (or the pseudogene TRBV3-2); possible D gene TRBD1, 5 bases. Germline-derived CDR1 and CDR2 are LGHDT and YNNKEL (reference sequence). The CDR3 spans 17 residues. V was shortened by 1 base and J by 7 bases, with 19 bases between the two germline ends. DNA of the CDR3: TGTGCCAGCAGCCAAGTGGCGGCGGGACCAAAGGGTGAAAAACTGTTTTTT. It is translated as CASSQVAAGPKGEKLFF.

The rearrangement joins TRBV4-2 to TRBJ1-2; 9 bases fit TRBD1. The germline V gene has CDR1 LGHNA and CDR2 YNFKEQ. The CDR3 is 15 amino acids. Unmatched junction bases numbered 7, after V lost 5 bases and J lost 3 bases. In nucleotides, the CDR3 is TGTGCCAGCAGCACCACAGGGGGCGCCCACTATGGCTACACCTTC. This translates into CASSTTGGAHYGYTF.